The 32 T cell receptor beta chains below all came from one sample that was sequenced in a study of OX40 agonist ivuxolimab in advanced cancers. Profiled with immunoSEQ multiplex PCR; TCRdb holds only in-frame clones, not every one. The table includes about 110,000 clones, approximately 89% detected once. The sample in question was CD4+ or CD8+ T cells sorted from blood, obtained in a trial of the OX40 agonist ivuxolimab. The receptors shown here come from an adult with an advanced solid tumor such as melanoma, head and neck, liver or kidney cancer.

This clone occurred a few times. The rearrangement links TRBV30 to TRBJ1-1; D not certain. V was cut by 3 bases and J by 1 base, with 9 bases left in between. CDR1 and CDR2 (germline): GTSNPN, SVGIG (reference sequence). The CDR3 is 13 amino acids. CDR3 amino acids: CAWRSGGNTEAFF. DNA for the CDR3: TGTGCCTGGAGAAGTGGTGGGAACACTGAAGCTTTCTTT.

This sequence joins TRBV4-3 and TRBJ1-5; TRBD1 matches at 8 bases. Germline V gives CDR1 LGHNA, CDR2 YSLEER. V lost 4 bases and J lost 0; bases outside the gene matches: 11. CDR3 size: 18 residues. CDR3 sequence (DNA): TGCGCCAGCAGCCCTGGACAGGGCCCCCTTTATAGCAATCAGCCCCAGCATTTT. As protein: CASSPGQGPLYSNQPQHF.

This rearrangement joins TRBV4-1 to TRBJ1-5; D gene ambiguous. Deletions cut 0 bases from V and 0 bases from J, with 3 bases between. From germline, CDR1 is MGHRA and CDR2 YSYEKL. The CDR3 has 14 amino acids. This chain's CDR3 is CASSQDGSNQPQHF. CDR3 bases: TGCGCCAGCAGCCAAGATGGTAGCAATCAGCCCCAGCATTTT.

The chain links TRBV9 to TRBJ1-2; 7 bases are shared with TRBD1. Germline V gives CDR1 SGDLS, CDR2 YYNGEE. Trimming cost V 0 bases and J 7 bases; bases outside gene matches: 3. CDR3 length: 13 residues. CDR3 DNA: TGTGCCAGCAGCGTAGAGGGGGCGCGTGGCTACACCTTC. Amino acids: CASSVEGARGYTF.

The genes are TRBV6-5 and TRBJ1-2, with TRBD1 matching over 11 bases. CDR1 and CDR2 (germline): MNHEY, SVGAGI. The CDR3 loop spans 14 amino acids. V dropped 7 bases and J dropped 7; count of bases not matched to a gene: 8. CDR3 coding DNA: TGTGCCAGCACACAGGGACAGGGGGATTTTGGCTACACCTTC. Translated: CASTQGQGDFGYTF.

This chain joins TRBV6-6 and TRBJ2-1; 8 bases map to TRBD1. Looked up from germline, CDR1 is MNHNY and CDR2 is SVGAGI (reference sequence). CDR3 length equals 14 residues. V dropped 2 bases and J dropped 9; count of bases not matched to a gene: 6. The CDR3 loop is CASSYPTGGAEQFF. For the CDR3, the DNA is TGTGCCAGCAGTTACCCCACAGGGGGAGCTGAGCAGTTCTTC.

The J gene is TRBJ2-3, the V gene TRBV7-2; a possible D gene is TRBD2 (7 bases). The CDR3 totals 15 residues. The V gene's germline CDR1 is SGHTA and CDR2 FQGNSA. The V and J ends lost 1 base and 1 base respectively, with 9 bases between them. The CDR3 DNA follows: TGTGCCAGCAGCTTAGGAGGGGGGGGCACAGATACGCAGTATTTT. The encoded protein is CASSLGGGGTDTQYF.

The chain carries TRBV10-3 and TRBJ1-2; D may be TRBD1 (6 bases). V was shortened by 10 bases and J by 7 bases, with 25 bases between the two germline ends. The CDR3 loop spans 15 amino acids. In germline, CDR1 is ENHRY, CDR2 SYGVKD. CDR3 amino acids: CATDSWTALGGGYTF. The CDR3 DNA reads TGTGCCACCGACTCATGGACAGCTCTTGGGGGTGGCTACACCTTC.

The DNA of the CDR3 is TGTGCCAGCAGTTTGCGGGACATGAACACTGAAGCTTTCTTT. It encodes CASSLRDMNTEAFF. This chain connects TRBV28 to TRBJ1-1, with D possibly matching TRBD1 (6 bases). The CDR3 is 14 residues long. Germline-derived CDR1 and CDR2 are MDHEN and SYDVKM. V lost 3 bases and J 0 bases, leaving 8 bases between the germline ends.

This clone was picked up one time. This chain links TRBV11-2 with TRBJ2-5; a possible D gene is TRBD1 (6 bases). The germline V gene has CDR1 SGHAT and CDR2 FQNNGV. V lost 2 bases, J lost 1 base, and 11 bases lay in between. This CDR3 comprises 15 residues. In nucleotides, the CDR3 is TGTGCCAGCAGCTTAATGACAGGCCCCCAAGAGACCCAGTACTTC. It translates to CASSLMTGPQETQYF. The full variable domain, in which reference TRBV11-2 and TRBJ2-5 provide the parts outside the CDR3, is EAGVAQSPRYKIIEKRQSVAFWCNPISGHATLYWYQQILGQGPKLLIQFQNNGVVDDSQLPKDRFSAERLKGVDSTLKIQPAKLEDSAVYLCASSLMTGPQETQYFGPGTRLLVL.

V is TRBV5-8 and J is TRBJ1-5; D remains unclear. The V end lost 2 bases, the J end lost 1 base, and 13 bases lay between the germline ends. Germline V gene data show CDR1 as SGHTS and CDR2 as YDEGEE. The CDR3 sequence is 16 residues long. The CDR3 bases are TGTGCCAGCAGCTTACGGGTTCAAAACAGCAATCAGCCCCAGCATTTT. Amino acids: CASSLRVQNSNQPQHF.

The chain's CDR3 is CASSINRESYEQYF. The CDR3 DNA is TGTGCCAGTAGTATTAACAGGGAAAGCTACGAGCAGTACTTC. The gene calls are TRBV19 and TRBJ2-7, with D possibly TRBD1 on 6 matching bases. The germline gives CDR1 LNHDA, CDR2 SQIVND (reference sequence). The CDR3 sequence is 14 residues long. V was cut by 3 bases and J by 3 bases, with 12 bases left in between.

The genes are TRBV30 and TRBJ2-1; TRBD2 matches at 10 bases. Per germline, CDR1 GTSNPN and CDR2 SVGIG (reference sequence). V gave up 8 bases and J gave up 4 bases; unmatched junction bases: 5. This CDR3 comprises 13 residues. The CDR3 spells CASLAGVYNEQFF. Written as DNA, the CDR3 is TGTGCCAGTCTAGCGGGGGTTTACAATGAGCAGTTCTTC.

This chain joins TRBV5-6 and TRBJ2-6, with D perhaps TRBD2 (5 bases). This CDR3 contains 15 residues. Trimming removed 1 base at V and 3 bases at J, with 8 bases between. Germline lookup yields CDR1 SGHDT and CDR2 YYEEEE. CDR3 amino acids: CASSLKGSGANVLTF. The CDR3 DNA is TGTGCCAGCAGCTTGAAAGGGAGTGGGGCCAACGTCCTGACTTTC.

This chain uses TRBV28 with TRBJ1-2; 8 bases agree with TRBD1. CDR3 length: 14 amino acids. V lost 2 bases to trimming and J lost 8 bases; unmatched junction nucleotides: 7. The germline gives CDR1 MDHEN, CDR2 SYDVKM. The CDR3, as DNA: TGTGCCAGCAGTTTACCTCAGGGGGCGCGGGGCTACACCTTC. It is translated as CASSLPQGARGYTF.

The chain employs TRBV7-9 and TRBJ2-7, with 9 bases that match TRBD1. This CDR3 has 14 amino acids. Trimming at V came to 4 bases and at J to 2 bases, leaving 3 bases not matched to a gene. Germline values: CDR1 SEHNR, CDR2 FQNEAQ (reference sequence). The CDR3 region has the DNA TGTGCCAGCAGCTCCGACAGGGGGGCCTACGAGCAGTACTTC. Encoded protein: CASSSDRGAYEQYF.

The CDR3 sequence is CASSLGSGSVNTQYF. CDR3 coding DNA: TGTGCCAGCAGCTTGGGTAGCGGGAGTGTAAATACGCAGTATTTT. The chain couples TRBV5-4 to TRBJ2-3; the match to TRBD2 covers 9 bases. This CDR3 region has 15 residues. The germline CDR1 and CDR2 sequences are SGHNT and YYREEE (reference sequence). V trimming: 0 bases; J trimming: 7 bases; junction bases outside the gene matches: 6.

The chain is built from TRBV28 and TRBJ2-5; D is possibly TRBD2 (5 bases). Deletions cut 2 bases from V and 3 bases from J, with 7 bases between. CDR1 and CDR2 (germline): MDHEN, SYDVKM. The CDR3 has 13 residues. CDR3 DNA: TGTGCCAGCAGTTTAGCCGGGAAAGAGACCCAGTACTTC. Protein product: CASSLAGKETQYF. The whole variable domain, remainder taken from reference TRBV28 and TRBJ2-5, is DVKVTQSSRYLVKRTGEKVFLECVQDMDHENMFWYRQDPGLGLRLIYFSYDVKMKEKGDIPEGYSVSREKKERFSLILESASTNQTSMYLCASSLAGKETQYFGPGTRLLVL.

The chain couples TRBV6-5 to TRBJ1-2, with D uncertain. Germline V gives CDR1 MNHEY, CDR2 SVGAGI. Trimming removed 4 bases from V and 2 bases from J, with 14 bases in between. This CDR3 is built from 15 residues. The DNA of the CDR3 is TGTGCCAGCAGTTTCTCCGTTACGAGGAACTATGGCTACACCTTC. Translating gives CASSFSVTRNYGYTF.

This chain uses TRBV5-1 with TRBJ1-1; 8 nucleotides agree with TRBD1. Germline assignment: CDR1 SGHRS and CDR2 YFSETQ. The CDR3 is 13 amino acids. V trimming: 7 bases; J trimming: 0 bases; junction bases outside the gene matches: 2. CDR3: CASGQGMNTEAFF. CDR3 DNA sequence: TGCGCCAGCGGACAGGGAATGAACACTGAAGCTTTCTTT.

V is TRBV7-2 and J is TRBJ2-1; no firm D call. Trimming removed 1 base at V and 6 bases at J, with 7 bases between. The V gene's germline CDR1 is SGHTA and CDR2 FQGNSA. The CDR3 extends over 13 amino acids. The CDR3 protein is CASSLERVNEQFF. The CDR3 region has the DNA TGTGCCAGCAGCTTAGAACGGGTCAATGAGCAGTTCTTC.

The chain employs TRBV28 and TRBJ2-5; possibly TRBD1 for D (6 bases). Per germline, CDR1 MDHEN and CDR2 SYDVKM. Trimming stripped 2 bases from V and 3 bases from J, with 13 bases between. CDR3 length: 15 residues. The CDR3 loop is CASSLPGHYEETQYF. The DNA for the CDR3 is TGTGCCAGCAGTTTACCGGGACACTACGAAGAGACCCAGTACTTC.

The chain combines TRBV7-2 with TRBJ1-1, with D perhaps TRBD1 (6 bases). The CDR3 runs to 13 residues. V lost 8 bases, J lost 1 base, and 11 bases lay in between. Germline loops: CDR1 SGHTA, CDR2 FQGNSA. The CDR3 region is CASVKGGNTEAFF. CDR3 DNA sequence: TGTGCCAGCGTTAAGGGGGGGAACACTGAAGCTTTCTTT.

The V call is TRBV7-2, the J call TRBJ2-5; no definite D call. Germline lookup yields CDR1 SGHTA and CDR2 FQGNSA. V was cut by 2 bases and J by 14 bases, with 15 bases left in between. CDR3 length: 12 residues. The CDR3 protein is CASSLILPLLYF. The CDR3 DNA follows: TGTGCCAGCAGCTTAATTTTACCACTCCTTTACTTC.

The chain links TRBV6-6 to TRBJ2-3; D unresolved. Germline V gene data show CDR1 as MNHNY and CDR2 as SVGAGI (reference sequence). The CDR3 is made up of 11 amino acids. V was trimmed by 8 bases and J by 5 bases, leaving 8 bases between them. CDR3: CASSLQDTQYF. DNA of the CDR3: TGTGCCAGCTCCCTCCAAGATACGCAGTATTTT.

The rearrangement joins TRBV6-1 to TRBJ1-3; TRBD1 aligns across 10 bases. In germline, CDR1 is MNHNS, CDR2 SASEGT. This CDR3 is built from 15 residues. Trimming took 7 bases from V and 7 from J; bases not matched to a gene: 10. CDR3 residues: CASTRTGGNWNTIYF. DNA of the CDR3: TGTGCCAGCACGCGGACAGGGGGAAATTGGAACACCATATATTTT.

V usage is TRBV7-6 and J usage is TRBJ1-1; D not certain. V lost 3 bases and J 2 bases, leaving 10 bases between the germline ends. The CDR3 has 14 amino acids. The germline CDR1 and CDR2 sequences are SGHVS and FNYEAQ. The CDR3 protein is CASSFTRQNTEAFF. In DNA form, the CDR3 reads TGTGCCAGCAGCTTTACTCGGCAAAACACTGAAGCTTTCTTT. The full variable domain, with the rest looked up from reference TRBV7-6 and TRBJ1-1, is GAGVSQSPRYKVTKRGQDVALRCDPISGHVSLYWYRQALGQGPEFLTYFNYEAQQDKSGLPNDRFSAERPEGSISTLTIQRTEQRDSAMYRCASSFTRQNTEAFFGQGTRLTVV.

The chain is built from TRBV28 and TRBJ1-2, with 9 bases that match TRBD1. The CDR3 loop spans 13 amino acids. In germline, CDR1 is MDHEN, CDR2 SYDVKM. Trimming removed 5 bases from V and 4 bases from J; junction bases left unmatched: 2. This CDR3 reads CASSTGGPYGYTF. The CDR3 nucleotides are TGTGCCAGCAGTACAGGGGGCCCCTATGGCTACACCTTC.

The CDR3 sequence is CASRRQVNQPQHF. DNA of the CDR3: TGTGCCAGCAGACGACAGGTAAATCAGCCCCAGCATTTT. The chain has TRBV6-6 and TRBJ1-5; weak D call: TRBD1 (6 bases). Trimming removed 6 bases from V and 4 bases from J, with 10 bases in between. CDR3 length: 13 residues. Germline V gene data show CDR1 as MNHNY and CDR2 as SVGAGI (reference sequence).

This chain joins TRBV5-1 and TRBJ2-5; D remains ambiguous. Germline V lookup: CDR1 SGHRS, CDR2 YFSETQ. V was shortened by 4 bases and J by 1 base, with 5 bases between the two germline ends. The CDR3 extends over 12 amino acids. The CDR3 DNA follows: TGCGCCAGCAGCCGACCCCAAGAGACCCAGTACTTC. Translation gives CASSRPQETQYF.

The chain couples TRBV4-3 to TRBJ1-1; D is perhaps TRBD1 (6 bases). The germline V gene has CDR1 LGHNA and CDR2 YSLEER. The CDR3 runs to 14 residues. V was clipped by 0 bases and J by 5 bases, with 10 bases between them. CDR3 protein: CASSQETGITEAFF. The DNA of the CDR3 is TGCGCCAGCAGCCAAGAAACAGGGATTACTGAAGCTTTCTTT.

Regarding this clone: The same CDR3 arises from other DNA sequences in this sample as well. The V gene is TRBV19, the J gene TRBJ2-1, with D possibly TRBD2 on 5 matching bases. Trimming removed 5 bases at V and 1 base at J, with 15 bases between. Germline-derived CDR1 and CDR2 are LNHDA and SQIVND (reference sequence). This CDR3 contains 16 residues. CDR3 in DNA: TGTGCCAGTAGTGTCCAGTTGCGGACTTCCTACAATGAGCAGTTCTTC. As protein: CASSVQLRTSYNEQFF.